The subject of this entry is one TCR beta chain. The data are from a study of blood T cell repertoires in COVID-19. Study background: Samples came from the United States, Italy and Spain, spanning acute and convalescent COVID-19. PBMCs, B-cell-depleted T cells, or T cells provided the cDNA or gDNA that made up the material.

The authors' processing: Estimation of nucleated cell counts was performed using reference gene primer amplification. Using immunoSEQ multiplex PCR, the repertoire was profiled, and TCRdb retains in-frame clones only, with some absent. V and J calls and clone size are given by that table; D and trimming were obtained from the DNA. The repertoire consists of roughly 60,000 clones, with around nine tenths occurring once and the leading ten covering approximately 6%. The CDR3 is made up of 16 amino acids. V shed 4 bases and J shed 0 bases, with 15 bases lying between them. The germline gives CDR1 SGHRS, CDR2 YFSETQ.

This sequence was found in a human donor in a cohort sampled during active COVID-19. The V call is TRBV5-1, the J call TRBJ2-3, with unresolved D. Specimen: peripheral blood. The chain's CDR3 is CASSLANSKSTDTQYF. The CDR3 nucleotides are TGCGCCAGCAGCCTGGCGAATAGTAAGAGCACAGATACGCAGTATTTT.